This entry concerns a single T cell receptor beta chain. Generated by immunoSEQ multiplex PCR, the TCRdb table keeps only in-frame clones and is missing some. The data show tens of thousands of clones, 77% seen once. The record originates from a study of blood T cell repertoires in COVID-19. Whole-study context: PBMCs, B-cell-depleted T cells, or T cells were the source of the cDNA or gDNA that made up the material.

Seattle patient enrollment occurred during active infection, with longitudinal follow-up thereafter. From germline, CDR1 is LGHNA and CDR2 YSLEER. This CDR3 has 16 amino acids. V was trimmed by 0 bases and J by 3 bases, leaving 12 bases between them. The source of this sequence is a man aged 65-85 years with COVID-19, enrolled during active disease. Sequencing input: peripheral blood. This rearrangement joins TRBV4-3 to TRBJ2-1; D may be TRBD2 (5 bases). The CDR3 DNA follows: TGCGCCAGCAGCCAAGATAAACTAGTGGACTACAATGAGCAGTTCTTC. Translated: CASSQDKLVDYNEQFF.